One sample yielded the 17 T cell receptor beta chains listed below, sequenced in a study of shared clonotypes between healthy human individuals. The table came from immunoSEQ multiplex PCR; TCRdb's copy has only in-frame clones and leaves some out. In the table there are 2 million to 2.5 million clones, approximately 94% of which are singletons. Sequencing was performed on naive CD4+ T cells sorted from blood. Subset: CD45RA+ positively selected. These receptor sequences come from a man aged 18 to 29 in good health.

The chain combines TRBV6-5 with TRBJ2-1; D is possibly TRBD1 or TRBD2 (5 bases each). This CDR3 has 15 residues. Germline V gives CDR1 MNHEY, CDR2 SVGAGI. Between the trimmed V and J ends, which lost 4 bases and 5 bases, there was a span of 15 bases. The CDR3 reads CASSSGTSHNNEQFF. CDR3 DNA sequence: TGTGCCAGCAGTTCCGGGACCAGCCATAACAATGAGCAGTTCTTC.

This chain joins TRBV2 and TRBJ2-2, with 8 bases matching TRBD2. This CDR3 is built from 16 residues. Unmatched junction bases numbered 6, after V lost 0 bases and J lost 6 bases. Looked up from germline, CDR1 is SNHLY and CDR2 is FYNNEI. CDR3 coding DNA: TGTGCCAGCAGTGAAGCCCTAGGGACTAGGGCCGGGGAGCTGTTTTTT. The encoded protein is CASSEALGTRAGELFF.

Details on this clone: Other DNA sequences in this specimen translate into the identical CDR3. Written as DNA, the CDR3 is TGTGCCAGCAGGACAGGGACTAGCACAGATACGCAGTATTTT. Translating it yields CASRTGTSTDTQYF. V usage is TRBV2 and J usage is TRBJ2-3, with TRBD1 as a possible D gene (7 bases). The CDR3 covers 14 residues. The germline V gene encodes CDR1 SNHLY and CDR2 FYNNEI. V gave up 6 bases and J gave up 0 bases, with 10 bases separating them.

V and J are TRBV27 and TRBJ2-1; D is possibly TRBD1 (6 bases). The V end lost 0 bases, the J end lost 0 bases, and 9 bases lay between the germline ends. Germline CDR1 reads MNHEY; CDR2 reads SMNVEV (reference sequence). This CDR3 is built from 16 residues. The CDR3 reads CASSLSPGASYNEQFF. The DNA for the CDR3 is TGTGCCAGCAGTTTATCCCCAGGGGCCTCCTACAATGAGCAGTTCTTC.

A remark on this clone: The same CDR3 arises from other DNA sequences in this sample as well. The chain combines TRBV9 with TRBJ1-5; D may be TRBD1 (6 bases). CDR1 SGDLS and CDR2 YYNGEE come from the germline V gene. CDR3 length equals 15 residues. V was clipped by 0 bases and J by 4 bases, with 11 bases between them. CDR3 coding DNA: TGTGCCAGCAGCGTAGAGGGGGGGCTGAATCAGCCCCAGCATTTT. Its translation: CASSVEGGLNQPQHF.

This clone showed up just once. The chain is built from TRBV19 and TRBJ2-7; D may be TRBD2 (6 bases). This CDR3 has 14 amino acids. CDR1 LNHDA and CDR2 SQIVND come from the germline V gene (reference sequence). Trimming left V 6 bases short and J 4 bases short, with 16 bases between. The CDR3 reads CASRTTSFGYEQYF. In DNA form, the CDR3 reads TGTGCCAGTAGGACGACTAGTTTCGGTTACGAGCAGTACTTC.

The chain couples TRBV5-1 to TRBJ1-4; D unclear. The CDR3 spans 16 residues. Germline values: CDR1 SGHRS, CDR2 YFSETQ. V was cut by 0 bases and J by 4 bases, with 13 bases left in between. The CDR3 sequence: CASSLGVGRINEKLFF. In DNA form, the CDR3 reads TGCGCCAGCAGCTTGGGGGTCGGACGGATTAATGAAAAACTGTTTTTT. The variable domain in full, completed from reference TRBV5-1 and TRBJ1-4, reads KAGVTQTPRYLIKTRGQQVTLSCSPISGHRSVSWYQQTPGQGLQFLFEYFSETQRNKGNFPGRFSGRQFSNSRSEMNVSTLELGDSALYLCASSLGVGRINEKLFFGSGTQLSVL.

As DNA, the CDR3 is TGTGCCAGCAGCTTAGAATTGGGACAGGGGTACGAGCAGTACTTC. Translating gives CASSLELGQGYEQYF. V usage is TRBV7-2 and J usage is TRBJ2-7; 10 nucleotides match TRBD1. This CDR3 has 15 residues. V gave up 1 base and J gave up 4 bases; unmatched junction bases: 4. Germline V CDR1 and CDR2: SGHTA, FQGNSA.

V is TRBV4-3 and J is TRBJ1-5, with D possibly matching TRBD1 (5 bases). Germline V gene sequence: CDR1 LGHNA, CDR2 YSLEER. V lost 0 bases and J lost 5, with 11 bases in between. This CDR3 region has 15 residues. CDR3 DNA: TGCGCCAGCAGCCAAGATTTGGAGGGACATCAGCCCCAGCATTTT. Encoded protein: CASSQDLEGHQPQHF.

The chain carries TRBV6-4 and TRBJ1-6; TRBD1 matches at 9 bases. The CDR3 consists of 13 residues. CDR1 and CDR2 (germline): MRHNA, SNTAGT. J was trimmed by 8 bases and V by 6 bases; bases with no gene match: 2. The CDR3 DNA reads TGTGCCAGCAGCCGGACAGGGGATTCACCCCTCCACTTT. Protein sequence: CASSRTGDSPLHF.

The rearrangement links TRBV27 to TRBJ2-3, with D perhaps matching TRBD1 (5 bases). V was shortened by 7 bases and J by 2 bases, with 13 bases between the two germline ends. Germline V CDR1 and CDR2: MNHEY, SMNVEV (reference sequence). The CDR3 loop spans 14 amino acids. DNA of the CDR3: TGTGCCAGCAAGCAGGGCCCAAACACAGATACGCAGTATTTT. Amino acid sequence: CASKQGPNTDTQYF.

Comment on this clone: Distinct nucleotide sequences in the sample also encode this CDR3. J is TRBJ2-2 and V is TRBV18, with no clear D. From germline, CDR1 is KGHSH and CDR2 LQKENI. The V end was cut by 3 bases, the J end by 3 bases, with 5 bases between. The CDR3 is 13 residues long. The CDR3 DNA reads as TGTGCCAGCTCACCTCAAGACACCGGGGAGCTGTTTTTT. It codes for CASSPQDTGELFF. The whole variable domain, remainder taken from reference TRBV18 and TRBJ2-2, is NAGVMQNPRHLVRRRGQEARLRCSPMKGHSHVYWYRQLPEEGLKFMVYLQKENIIDESGMPKERFSAEFPKEGPSILRIQQVVRGDSAAYFCASSPQDTGELFFGEGSRLTVL.

The J gene is TRBJ2-7, the V gene TRBV6-1; D uncertain. The CDR3 has 13 amino acids. V was pared by 4 bases and J by 4 bases, with 11 bases between. Germline V lookup: CDR1 MNHNS, CDR2 SASEGT. CDR3 residues: CASSVGSAYEQYF. The CDR3 DNA follows: TGTGCCAGCAGTGTAGGTTCGGCGTACGAGCAGTACTTC.

The chain has TRBV9 and TRBJ1-6; a possible D gene is TRBD1 (5 bases). The CDR3 is made up of 18 amino acids. Germline CDR1 is SGDLS and CDR2 is YYNGEE. V shed 4 bases and J shed 12 bases, with 29 bases lying between them. CDR3 in amino acids: CASSSRHEEGTTRGPLHF. Here the CDR3 DNA reads TGTGCCAGCAGCAGCAGACACGAGGAGGGAACAACGAGGGGACCCCTCCACTTT.

This chain uses TRBV5-6 with TRBJ1-5; D might be TRBD1 (5 bases). The ends were cut back, 1 base at V and 0 bases at J, with 8 bases in the middle. CDR3 length: 15 residues. Germline V gene lookup returns CDR1 SGHDT and CDR2 YYEEEE. In nucleotides, the CDR3 is TGTGCCAGCAGCTTGAAGGGGACTAGCAATCAGCCCCAGCATTTT. Protein product: CASSLKGTSNQPQHF. Combining the CDR3 with reference TRBV5-6 and TRBJ1-5 gives the whole variable domain DAGVTQSPTHLIKTRGQQVTLRCSPKSGHDTVSWYQQALGQGPQFIFQYYEEEERQRGNFPDRFSGHQFPNYSSELNVNALLLGDSALYLCASSLKGTSNQPQHFGDGTRLSIL.

A remark on this clone: Within the sample, other DNA sequences also encode this same CDR3. The chain joins TRBV19 to TRBJ1-2; the match to TRBD1 covers 9 bases. Germline V gene lookup returns CDR1 LNHDA and CDR2 SQIVND (reference sequence). This CDR3 is 13 amino acids long. The junction had 6 bases not matched to a gene; V was cut back by 5 bases and J by 8 bases. This CDR3 reads CASSPRTGDGYTF. CDR3 bases: TGTGCCAGTAGTCCCCGGACAGGGGACGGCTACACCTTC.

This clone was detected only once. The V gene is TRBV5-1, the J gene TRBJ2-7; 9 nucleotides agree with TRBD2. The V gene end was trimmed by 0 bases and the J gene end by 2 bases; junction bases not matched to a gene: 6. CDR3 length: 16 residues. The V gene's germline CDR1 is SGHRS and CDR2 YFSETQ. CDR3 residues: CASSLDVAGAPYEQYF. CDR3 DNA: TGCGCCAGCAGCTTGGACGTAGCGGGGGCCCCCTACGAGCAGTACTTC.